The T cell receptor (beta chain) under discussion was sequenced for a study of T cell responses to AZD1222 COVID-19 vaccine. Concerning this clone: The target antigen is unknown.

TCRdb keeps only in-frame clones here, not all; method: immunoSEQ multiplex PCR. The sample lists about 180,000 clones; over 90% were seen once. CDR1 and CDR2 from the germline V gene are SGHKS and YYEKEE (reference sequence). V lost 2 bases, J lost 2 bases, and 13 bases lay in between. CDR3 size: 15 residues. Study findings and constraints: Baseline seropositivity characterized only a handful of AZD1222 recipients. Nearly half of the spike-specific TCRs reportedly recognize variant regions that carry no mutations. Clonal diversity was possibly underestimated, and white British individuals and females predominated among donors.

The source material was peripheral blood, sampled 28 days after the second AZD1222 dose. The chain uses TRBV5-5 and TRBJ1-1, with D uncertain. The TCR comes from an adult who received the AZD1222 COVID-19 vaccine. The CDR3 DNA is TGTGCCAGCAGCTTCAAAGGCGGGATAAACACTGAAGCTTTCTTT. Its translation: CASSFKGGINTEAFF.